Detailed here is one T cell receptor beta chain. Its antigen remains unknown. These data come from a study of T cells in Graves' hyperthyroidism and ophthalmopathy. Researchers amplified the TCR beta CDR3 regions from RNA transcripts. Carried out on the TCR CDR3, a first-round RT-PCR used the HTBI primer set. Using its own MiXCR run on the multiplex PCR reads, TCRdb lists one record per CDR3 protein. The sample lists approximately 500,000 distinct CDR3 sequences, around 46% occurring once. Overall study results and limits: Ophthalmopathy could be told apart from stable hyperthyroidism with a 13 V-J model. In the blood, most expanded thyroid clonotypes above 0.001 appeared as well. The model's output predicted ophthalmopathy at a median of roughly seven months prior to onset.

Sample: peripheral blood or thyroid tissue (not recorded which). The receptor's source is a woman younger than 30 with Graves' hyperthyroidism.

CDR3 sequence reads: CSVEGEDYGYTF. CDR3 in DNA: TGCAGCGTTGAGGGGGAAGACTATGGCTACACCTTC. The chain recombines TRBV29-1 with TRBJ1-2; TRBD1 might be the D (5 bases). V dropped 3 bases and J dropped 3 bases, with 8 bases sitting between them. Germline CDR1 reads SQVTM; CDR2 reads ANQGSEA. This CDR3 spans 12 amino acids. The variable domain in full, completed from reference TRBV29-1 and TRBJ1-2, reads SAVISQKPSRDICQRGTSLTIQCQVDSQVTMMFWYRQQPGQSLTLIATANQGSEATYESGFVIDKFPISRPNLTFSTLTVSNMSPEDSSIYLCSVEGEDYGYTFGSGTRLTVV.